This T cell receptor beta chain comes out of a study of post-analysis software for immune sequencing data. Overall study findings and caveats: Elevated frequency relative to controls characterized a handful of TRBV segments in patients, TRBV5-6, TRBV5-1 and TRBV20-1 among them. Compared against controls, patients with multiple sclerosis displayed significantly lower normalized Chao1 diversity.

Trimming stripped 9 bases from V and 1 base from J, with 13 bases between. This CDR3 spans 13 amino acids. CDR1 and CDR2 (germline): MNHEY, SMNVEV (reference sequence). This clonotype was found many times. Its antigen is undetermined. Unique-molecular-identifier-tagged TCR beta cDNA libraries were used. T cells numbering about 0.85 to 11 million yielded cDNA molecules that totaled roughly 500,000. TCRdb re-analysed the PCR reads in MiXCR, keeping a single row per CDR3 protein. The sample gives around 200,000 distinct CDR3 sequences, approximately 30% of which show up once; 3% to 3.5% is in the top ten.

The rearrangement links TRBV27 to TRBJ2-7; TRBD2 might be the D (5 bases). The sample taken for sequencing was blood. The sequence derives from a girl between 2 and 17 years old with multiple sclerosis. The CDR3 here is CASSAQDSYEQYF. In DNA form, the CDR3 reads TGTGCCAGTAGCGCGCAGGATTCCTACGAGCAGTACTTC.